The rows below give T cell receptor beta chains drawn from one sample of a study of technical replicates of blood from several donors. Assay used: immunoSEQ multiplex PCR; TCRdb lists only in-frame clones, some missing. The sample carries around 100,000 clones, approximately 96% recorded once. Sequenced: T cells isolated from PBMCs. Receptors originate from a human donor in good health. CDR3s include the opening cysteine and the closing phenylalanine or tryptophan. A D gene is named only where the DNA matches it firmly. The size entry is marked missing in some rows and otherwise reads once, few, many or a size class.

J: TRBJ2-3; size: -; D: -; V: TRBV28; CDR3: CASKLSDTQYF; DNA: TGTGCCAGCAAGCTCTCAGATACGCAGTATTTT
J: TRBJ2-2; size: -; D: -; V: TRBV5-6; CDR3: CASSSGAGELFF; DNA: TGTGCCAGCAGCTCGGGGGCCGGGGAGCTGTTTTTT
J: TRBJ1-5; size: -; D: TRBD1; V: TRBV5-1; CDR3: CASSCRTGEGLGGNQPQHF; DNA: TGCGCCAGCAGCTGCCGGACAGGGGAAGGCCTGGGAGGCAATCAGCCCCAGCATTTT
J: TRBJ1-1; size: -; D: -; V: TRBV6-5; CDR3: CASSPRSLNTEAFF; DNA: TGTGCCAGCAGTCCGAGGAGTTTGAACACTGAAGCTTTCTTT
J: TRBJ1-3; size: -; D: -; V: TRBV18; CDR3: CASLTLRSGNTIYF; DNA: TGTGCCAGTTTAACATTACGCTCTGGAAACACCATATATTTT
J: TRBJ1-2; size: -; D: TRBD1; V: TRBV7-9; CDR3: CAVYDRRDRTLIISGYTF; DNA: TGTGCCGTATACGATAGAAGGGACAGGACCCTTATAATTAGCGGCTACACCTTC
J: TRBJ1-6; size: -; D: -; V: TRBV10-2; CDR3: CASSDTENSPLHF; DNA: TGCGCCAGCAGTGATACAGAGAATTCACCCCTCCACTTT
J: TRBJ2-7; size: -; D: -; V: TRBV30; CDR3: CAWSVDRDYEQYF; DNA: TGTGCCTGGAGCGTGGACAGAGACTACGAGCAGTACTTC
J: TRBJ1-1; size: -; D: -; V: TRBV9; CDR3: CASSPTGNTEAFF; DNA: TGTGCCAGCAGCCCCACAGGGAACACTGAAGCTTTCTTT
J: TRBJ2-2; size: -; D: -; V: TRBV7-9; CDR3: CATDSGELFF; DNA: TGTGCCACCGACAGCGGGGAGCTGTTTTTT
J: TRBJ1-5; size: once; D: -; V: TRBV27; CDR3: CASSSTSSGPQHF; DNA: TGTGCCAGCAGTTCCACATCCTCGGGGCCCCAGCATTTT
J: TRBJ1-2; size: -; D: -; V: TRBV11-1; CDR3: CASSFLGWGYTF; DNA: TGTGCCAGCAGCTTCCTAGGCTGGGGCTACACCTTC
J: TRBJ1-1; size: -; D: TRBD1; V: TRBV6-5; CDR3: CASSYSDRYTEAFF; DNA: TGTGCCAGCAGTTACTCGGACAGGTACACTGAAGCTTTCTTT
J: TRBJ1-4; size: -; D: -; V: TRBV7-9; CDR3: CASSLGGRRDEKLFF; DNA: TGTGCCAGCAGCTTAGGGGGCCGGAGGGATGAAAAACTGTTTTTT
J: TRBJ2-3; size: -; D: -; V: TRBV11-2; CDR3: CASSSRSGGFIDTQYF; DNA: TGTGCCAGCAGCTCCCGGAGTGGAGGGTTCATAGATACGCAGTATTTT
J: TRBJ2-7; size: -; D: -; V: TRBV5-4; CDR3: CASSSPNEQYF; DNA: TGTGCCAGCAGCTCCCCCAACGAGCAGTACTTC
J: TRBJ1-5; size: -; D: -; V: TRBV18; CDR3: CASSPEAGNQPQHF; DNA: TGTGCCAGCTCACCAGAGGCAGGCAATCAGCCCCAGCATTTT
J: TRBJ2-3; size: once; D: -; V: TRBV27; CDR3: CASSPSVGASTDTQYF; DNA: TGTGCCAGCAGCCCATCGGTGGGGGCTAGCACAGATACGCAGTATTTT
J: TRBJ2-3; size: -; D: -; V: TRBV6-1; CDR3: CASSVQGGGDTQYF; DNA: TGTGCCAGCAGTGTACAGGGTGGTGGAGATACGCAGTATTTT
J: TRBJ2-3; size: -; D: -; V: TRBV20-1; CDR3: CSALTQLAQYF; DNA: TGCAGTGCGTTGACTCAGCTAGCGCAGTATTTT
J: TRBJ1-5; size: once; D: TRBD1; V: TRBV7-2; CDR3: CASSLLRRTGGTSNQPQHF; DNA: TGTGCCAGCAGTCTACTTAGGAGGACAGGGGGCACTAGCAATCAGCCCCAGCATTTT
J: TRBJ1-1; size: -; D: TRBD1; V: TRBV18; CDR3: CASSPLGTGSYTEAFF; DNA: TGTGCCAGCTCACCACTCGGGACAGGGTCTTACACTGAAGCTTTCTTT
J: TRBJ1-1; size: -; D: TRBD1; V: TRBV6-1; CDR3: CASSPRDRGITEAFF; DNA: TGTGCCAGCAGTCCACGGGACAGGGGGATAACTGAAGCTTTCTTT
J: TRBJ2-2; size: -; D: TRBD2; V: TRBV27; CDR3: CASRLAGANTGELFF; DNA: TGTGCCAGCAGGTTAGCGGGTGCGAACACCGGGGAGCTGTTTTTT
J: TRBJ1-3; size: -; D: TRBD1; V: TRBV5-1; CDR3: CASSPMTGFGNTIYF; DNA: TGCGCCAGCAGCCCCATGACAGGGTTCGGAAACACCATATATTTT
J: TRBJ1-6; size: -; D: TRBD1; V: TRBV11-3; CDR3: CASSARDSDSPLHF; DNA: TGTGCCAGCAGCGCCCGGGACAGCGATTCACCCCTCCACTTT
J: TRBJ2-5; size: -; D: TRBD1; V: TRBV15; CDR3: CATSRGDRGLETQYF; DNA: TGTGCCACCAGCAGAGGGGACAGGGGGTTAGAGACCCAGTACTTC
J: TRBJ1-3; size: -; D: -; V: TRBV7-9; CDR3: CASHHGAGNTIYF; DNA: TGTGCCAGCCACCACGGGGCTGGAAACACCATATATTTT
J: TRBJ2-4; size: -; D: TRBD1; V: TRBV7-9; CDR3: CASSLTPGQVGLGDIQYF; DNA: TGTGCCAGCAGCTTAACCCCGGGACAGGTGGGCTTAGGGGACATTCAGTACTTC
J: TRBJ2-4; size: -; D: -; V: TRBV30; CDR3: CAWSPGINIQYF; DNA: TGTGCCTGGAGTCCAGGGATAAACATTCAGTACTTC
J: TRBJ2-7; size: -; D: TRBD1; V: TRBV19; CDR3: CASSTGTASYEQYF; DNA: TGTGCCAGTAGTACCGGGACAGCCTCCTACGAGCAGTACTTC
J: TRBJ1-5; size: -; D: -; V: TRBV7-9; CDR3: CASSLGAQPQHF; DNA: TGTGCCAGCAGCTTAGGGGCCCAGCCCCAGCATTTT
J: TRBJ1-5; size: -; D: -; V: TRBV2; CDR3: CASKRDSNQPQHF; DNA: TGTGCCAGCAAACGGGATAGCAATCAGCCCCAGCATTTT
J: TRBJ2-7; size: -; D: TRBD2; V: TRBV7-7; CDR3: CASSPGLAGNEQYF; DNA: TGTGCCAGCAGCCCGGGACTAGCGGGGAACGAGCAGTACTTC
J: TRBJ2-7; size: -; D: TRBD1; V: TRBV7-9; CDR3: CASSSRGQNTYEQYF; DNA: TGTGCCAGCAGCTCAAGGGGACAGAACACCTACGAGCAGTACTTC
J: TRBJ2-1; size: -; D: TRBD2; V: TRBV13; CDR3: CASSHLGTSGGAYNEQFF; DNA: TGTGCCAGCAGCCACCTCGGGACTAGCGGGGGGGCATACAATGAGCAGTTCTTC
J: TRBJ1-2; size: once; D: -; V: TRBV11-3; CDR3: CASSHRLGQQSGYTF; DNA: TGTGCCAGCAGCCACCGACTCGGACAGCAGTCCGGCTACACCTTC
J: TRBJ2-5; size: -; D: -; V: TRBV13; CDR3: CASSDVDSETQYF; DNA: TGTGCCAGCAGCGATGTGGACAGTGAGACCCAGTACTTC
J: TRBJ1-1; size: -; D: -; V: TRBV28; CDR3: CASSFPSAAPLNTEAFF; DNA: TGTGCCAGCAGTTTCCCCTCCGCGGCACCATTGAACACTGAAGCTTTCTTT
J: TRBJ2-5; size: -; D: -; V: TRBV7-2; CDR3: CASSRVGQPHVTQYF; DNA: TGTGCCAGCAGCCGCGTAGGACAGCCCCATGTTACCCAGTACTTC
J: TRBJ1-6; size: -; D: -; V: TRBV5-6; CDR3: CASSAGQGSPLHF; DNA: TGTGCCAGCAGCGCGGGTCAAGGGTCACCCCTCCACTTT
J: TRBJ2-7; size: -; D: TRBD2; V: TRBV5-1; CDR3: CASSHGGGLKRYEQYF; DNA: TGCGCCAGCAGCCACGGGGGGGGTCTCAAACGTTACGAGCAGTACTTC
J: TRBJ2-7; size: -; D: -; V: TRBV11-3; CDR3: CASSLLSSGGYEQYF; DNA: TGTGCCAGCAGCTTACTATCTAGTGGAGGTTACGAGCAGTACTTC
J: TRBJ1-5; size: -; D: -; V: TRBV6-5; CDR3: CASSSAQGRQPQHF; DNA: TGTGCCAGCAGTTCCGCACAGGGTCGCCAGCCCCAGCATTTT
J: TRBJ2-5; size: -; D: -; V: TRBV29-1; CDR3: CSHTISGETQYF; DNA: TGCAGCCACACAATTTCGGGGGAGACCCAGTACTTC
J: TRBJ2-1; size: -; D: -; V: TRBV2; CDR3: CASCSEKYNEQFF; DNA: TGTGCCAGCTGCTCGGAGAAGTACAATGAGCAGTTCTTC
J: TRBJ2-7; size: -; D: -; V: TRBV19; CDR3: CASSRTSQSSYEQYF; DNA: TGTGCCAGTAGTCGAACTAGCCAGAGCTCCTACGAGCAGTACTTC
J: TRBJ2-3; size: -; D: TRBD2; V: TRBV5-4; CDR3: CASSLGSGGQTDTQYF; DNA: TGTGCCAGCAGCTTGGGTAGCGGGGGCCAAACAGATACGCAGTATTTT
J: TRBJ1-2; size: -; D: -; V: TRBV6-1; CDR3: CASTLDRNYGYTF; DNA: TGTGCCAGCACCCTTGACAGGAACTATGGCTACACCTTC
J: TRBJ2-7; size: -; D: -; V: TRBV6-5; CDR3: CASSLSERNIYEQYF; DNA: TGTGCCAGCAGCCTCTCGGAGAGGAATATCTACGAGCAGTACTTC
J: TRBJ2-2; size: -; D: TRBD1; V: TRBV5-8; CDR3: CASSLEGQAETGELFF; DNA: TGTGCCAGCAGCTTGGAGGGACAGGCGGAGACCGGGGAGCTGTTTTTT
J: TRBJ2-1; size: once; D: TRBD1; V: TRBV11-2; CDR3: CASSLRTGGANEQFF; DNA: TGTGCCAGCAGCCTAAGGACAGGGGGCGCGAATGAGCAGTTCTTC
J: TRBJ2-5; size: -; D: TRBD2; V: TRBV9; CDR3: CASSAAGGDQETQYF; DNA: TGTGCCAGCAGCGCAGCGGGGGGAGACCAAGAGACCCAGTACTTC
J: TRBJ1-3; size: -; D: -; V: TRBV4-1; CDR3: CASTPNRTAFLFSGNTIYF; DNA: TGCGCCAGCACACCAAATAGGACAGCTTTTCTCTTCTCTGGAAACACCATATATTTT
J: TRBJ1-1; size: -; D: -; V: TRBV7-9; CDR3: CASSRGRNTEAFF; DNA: TGTGCCAGCAGCCGCGGAAGGAACACTGAAGCTTTCTTT